This T cell receptor beta chain originates from a study of T cell responses to AZD1222 COVID-19 vaccine. With respect to this clone: The antigen is not known.

Produced via immunoSEQ multiplex PCR; TCRdb's table is partial and in-frame only. The sample holds some 120,000 clones; approximately 93% are singletons and the top ten take 3.1%. Germline V gene data show CDR1 as LNHDA and CDR2 as SQIVND (reference sequence). Trimming cost V 8 bases and J 10 bases, with 23 bases left between them. The CDR3 sequence is 14 residues long. Broader study findings: Only after the peak T cell response were repertoires sampled. Donor demographics were predominantly white British with a female majority; clonal diversity may be underestimated. There were vaccine-associated CD4 TCRs across spike, dominant at 160-218 and 743-854. Reports indicate that nearly half of spike-specific TCRs are directed at unmutated variant regions.

V gene TRBV19 combines with J gene TRBJ1-1; the D is unclear. The clonotype comes from an adult in good health. The starting material was peripheral blood, obtained on day 0 of AZD1222 vaccination. The CDR3 DNA is TGTGCCAGTCTCGTTGGCACAAATTCTCTTCGAGCTTTCTTT. It specifies CASLVGTNSLRAFF.